One T cell receptor (beta chain) is described in this entry. This entry is derived from a study of T cells in localized non-small cell lung cancer. This CDR3 is 12 amino acids long. V shed 2 bases and J shed 5 bases, with 5 bases lying between them. The germline gives CDR1 MNHNS, CDR2 SASEGT. Clones were read by immunoSEQ multiplex PCR, and TCRdb kept only the in-frame ones, dropping some. The sample holds around 41,000 clones, roughly nine tenths seen once. This TCR came from a woman between 18 and 50 years old with stage III lung adenocarcinoma. The sample in question was peripheral blood, obtained before any cancer treatment. The chain joins TRBV6-1 to TRBJ2-3; D is ambiguous. Here the CDR3 DNA reads TGTGCCAGCAGTGAAAGGCTAGATACGCAGTATTTT. As protein: CASSERLDTQYF.